Shown below are 21 T cell receptor beta chains from a single sample sequenced in a study of cytomegalovirus exposure and HLA in healthy donors (dated by TCRdb to the late 2010s). Library preparation used the immunoSEQ multiplex PCR assay. The multiplex PCR relied on a mix of 60 forward primers for TCR Vbeta segments and 13 reverse primers for TCR Jbeta segments. Held by TCRdb, this immuneACCESS table contains in-frame sequences only and omits some clones. Under half of the omission traces to an unresolved V gene where checked; the cause of the rest is unknown. The sample table shows 150,000 or so clones, and more than 75% are seen once. The ten largest clones represent roughly 3.2% of the sample. The sample consisted of PBMCs. The origin of the receptors is a man in his late teens or twenties in good health and CMV-seropositive.

V is TRBV6-5 and J is TRBJ1-5; no definite D call. Germline assignment: CDR1 MNHEY and CDR2 SVGAGI. The CDR3 loop spans 14 amino acids. The V gene lost 7 bases and the J gene lost 2 bases, with 12 bases spanning the gap. The CDR3 loop is CASTPAPGNQPQHF. DNA for the CDR3: TGTGCCAGCACCCCCGCCCCGGGCAATCAGCCCCAGCATTTT.

The chain uses TRBV27 and TRBJ2-3, with unresolved D. Per the germline V gene, CDR1 is MNHEY and CDR2 is SMNVEV (reference sequence). The CDR3 covers 14 residues. Trimming cost V 2 bases and J 2 bases, with 8 bases left between them. CDR3 bases: TGTGCCAGCAGTTTACAGGCATACACAGATACGCAGTATTTT. Translated: CASSLQAYTDTQYF.

The chain couples TRBV7-9 to TRBJ2-7; D remains ambiguous. Germline V lookup: CDR1 SEHNR, CDR2 FQNEAQ (reference sequence). CDR3 length equals 13 residues. V was trimmed by 6 bases and J by 3 bases, leaving 12 bases between them. Here the CDR3 DNA reads TGTGCCAGCAGACCACCAGGTGGCTACGAGCAGTACTTC. The encoded protein is CASRPPGGYEQYF.

This clone was observed once. The chain employs TRBV4-1 and TRBJ1-1; TRBD1 aligns across 8 bases. This CDR3 has 16 residues. Germline V gene sequence: CDR1 MGHRA, CDR2 YSYEKL. V shed 1 base, J shed 0 bases, and the junction held 4 bases outside the gene matches. CDR3 sequence: CASSQGAGGLNTEAFF. The CDR3 DNA reads as TGCGCCAGCAGCCAAGGGGCAGGGGGCTTGAACACTGAAGCTTTCTTT.

This clone was detected a few times. The V call is TRBV30, the J call TRBJ1-5; no firm D call. Per the germline V gene, CDR1 is GTSNPN and CDR2 is SVGIG (reference sequence). CDR3 length: 12 amino acids. The V gene lost 3 bases and the J gene lost 9 bases, with 12 bases spanning the gap. The CDR3 here is CAWSLLDRPQHF. For the CDR3, the DNA is TGTGCCTGGAGCCTCCTCGATAGGCCCCAGCATTTT.

V is TRBV9 and J is TRBJ2-3, with D uncertain. This CDR3 spans 13 amino acids. Deletions cut 4 bases from V and 7 bases from J, with 13 bases between. CDR1 and CDR2 from the germline V gene are SGDLS and YYNGEE. CDR3 in DNA: TGTGCCAGCAGCACCCTCCCGGTGAATACGCAGTATTTT. It is translated as CASSTLPVNTQYF.

The gene calls are TRBV9 and TRBJ2-2; no reliable D call. This CDR3 spans 16 amino acids. CDR1 SGDLS and CDR2 YYNGEE come from the germline V gene. V dropped 0 bases and J dropped 0 bases, with 9 bases sitting between them. The CDR3: CASSVGDYPNTGELFF. Here the CDR3 DNA reads TGTGCCAGCAGCGTAGGCGATTATCCGAACACCGGGGAGCTGTTTTTT.

The chain joins TRBV6-5 to TRBJ1-1; perhaps TRBD1 as D (6 bases). The CDR3 has 13 residues. V lost 8 bases to trimming and J lost 1 base, with 11 bases between them. Germline CDR1 reads MNHEY; CDR2 reads SVGAGI. Written as DNA, the CDR3 is TGTGCCAGCTCTCCAGGGGAGAACACTGAAGCTTTCTTT. This encodes CASSPGENTEAFF.

This clone was found a few times. The CDR3 spells CASSELTGHRTEAFF. DNA of the CDR3: TGTGCCAGCAGCGAACTGACAGGGCACCGAACTGAAGCTTTCTTT. The rearrangement uses TRBV5-5 and TRBJ1-1; 7 bases fit TRBD1. From germline, CDR1 is SGHKS and CDR2 YYEKEE (reference sequence). V dropped 4 bases and J dropped 5; count of bases not matched to a gene: 11. The CDR3 is made up of 15 amino acids.

This rearrangement joins TRBV4-1 to TRBJ1-1; no clear D. This CDR3 spans 14 amino acids. Germline V lookup: CDR1 MGHRA, CDR2 YSYEKL. V dropped 1 base and J dropped 0 bases, with 6 bases sitting between them. DNA of the CDR3: TGCGCCAGCAGCCAAGCTTCTATGAACACTGAAGCTTTCTTT. Protein product: CASSQASMNTEAFF.

This chain links TRBV14 with TRBJ2-3, with 8 positions matching TRBD2. CDR1 and CDR2 (germline): SGHDN, FVKESK. The ends lost 1 base at V and 5 bases at J; junction bases unmatched: 14. CDR3 length: 18 amino acids. CDR3 nucleotides: TGTGCCAGCAGCCAAGGTCGTCCCCAGCGGGAGTGGTTAGATACGCAGTATTTT. Its protein is CASSQGRPQREWLDTQYF.

This chain connects TRBV6-1 to TRBJ1-4; 9 nucleotides match TRBD1. Germline V gives CDR1 MNHNS, CDR2 SASEGT. CDR3 length: 13 residues. V was pared by 8 bases and J by 8 bases, with 6 bases of the junction left unmatched. CDR3 DNA sequence: TGTGCCAGCGACCGGGACAGGGACGAAAAACTGTTTTTT. Protein: CASDRDRDEKLFF.

This clone was seen only once. The chain links TRBV10-3 to TRBJ2-4; D remains ambiguous. Trimming shortened V by 3 bases and J by 2 bases, and 11 bases separated the two germline ends. CDR1 ENHRY and CDR2 SYGVKD come from the germline V gene. The length of the CDR3 is 15 residues. The CDR3: CAISEALVSKNIQYF. The CDR3 nucleotides read TGTGCCATCAGTGAAGCCTTAGTCTCCAAAAACATTCAGTACTTC.

With respect to this clone: Other DNA sequences of this sample code for an identical CDR3. CDR3 loop: CASSFSSGRGWSYNEQFF. The CDR3 nucleotides read TGTGCCAGCAGCTTCTCTAGCGGGAGGGGGTGGTCCTACAATGAGCAGTTCTTC. The chain combines TRBV7-9 with TRBJ2-1; 12 bases fit TRBD2. Germline CDR1 and CDR2: SEHNR and FQNEAQ (reference sequence). The CDR3 covers 18 residues. V trimming: 3 bases; J trimming: 1 base; junction bases outside the gene matches: 7.

V usage is TRBV28 and J usage is TRBJ2-7; the match to TRBD2 covers 12 bases. Germline-derived CDR1 and CDR2 are MDHEN and SYDVKM. The CDR3 has 14 residues. The junction had 3 bases not matched to a gene; V was cut back by 6 bases and J by 3 bases. The CDR3 sequence: CASSLTSGSYEQYF. DNA for the CDR3: TGTGCCAGCAGCCTGACTAGCGGGAGCTACGAGCAGTACTTC.

This clone was found a few times. The rearrangement joins TRBV5-1 to TRBJ2-3, with TRBD2 identical over 14 bases. CDR1 and CDR2 from the germline V gene are SGHRS and YFSETQ. The length of the CDR3 is 17 residues. V shed 2 bases, J shed 0 bases, and the junction held 2 bases outside the gene matches. The CDR3 reads CASSLGLAGGSTDTQYF. CDR3 in DNA: TGCGCCAGCAGCTTAGGACTAGCGGGAGGTAGCACAGATACGCAGTATTTT.

This clone was counted a few times. One end of the junction does not line up with germline, which may come from a read error. This same CDR3 is encoded by further DNA sequences in the sample. The rearrangement links TRBV7-9 to TRBJ2-7, with 9 bases identical to TRBD1. Germline CDR1 is SEHNR and CDR2 is FQNEAQ (reference sequence). The CDR3 is made up of 12 amino acids. CDR3 sequence reads: CSSSLDRGEQYF. The CDR3 DNA reads TGTTCCAGCAGCTTAGACAGGGGGGAGCAGTACTTC. Using reference TRBV7-9 and TRBJ2-7 for the parts outside the CDR3, the full variable domain is DTGVSQNPRHKITKRGQNVTFRCDPISEHNRLYWYRQTLGQGPEFLTYFQNEAQLEKSRLLSDRFSAERPKGSFSTLEIQRTEQGDSAMYLCSSSLDRGEQYFGPGTRLTVT.

The chain links TRBV7-8 to TRBJ2-1; tentatively, D is TRBD1 (6 bases). This CDR3 region has 14 residues. Trimming shortened V by 2 bases and J by 9 bases, and 14 bases separated the two germline ends. Germline CDR1 SGHVS, CDR2 FQNEAQ. The DNA of the CDR3 is TGTGCCAGCAGCTTACAGGGGCAACGGGGTGAGCAGTTCTTC. Its translation is CASSLQGQRGEQFF.

This rearrangement joins TRBV28 to TRBJ1-2, with 11 bases matching TRBD1. Germline CDR1 reads MDHEN; CDR2 reads SYDVKM. V dropped 6 bases and J dropped 4; count of bases not matched to a gene: 7. This CDR3 has 15 amino acids. The CDR3 sequence: CASSYRDRGSYGYTF. The DNA of the CDR3 is TGTGCCAGCAGCTACCGGGACAGGGGGTCCTATGGCTACACCTTC.

The chain carries TRBV21-1 and TRBJ2-7; the listed D gene, TRBD1, was not tested against the DNA. TRBV21-1 is an annotated pseudogene. CDR3 length equals 16 residues. In nucleotides, the CDR3 is TGTGCCAGCAGCAAACGTCTCCTAGGGGGAAGTTACGAGCAGTACTTC. Translating gives CASSKRLLGGSYEQYF.

V gene TRBV19 combines with J gene TRBJ2-4, with a weak D call TRBD2 (7 bases). This CDR3 is built from 16 residues. Germline CDR1 LNHDA, CDR2 SQIVND (reference sequence). Trimming pared 4 bases from V and 1 base from J, leaving 14 bases between. The CDR3 DNA reads as TGTGCCAGTAGTAGCGGAGGGGGGGCGGCCAAAAACATTCAGTACTTC. This sequence encodes CASSSGGGAAKNIQYF.